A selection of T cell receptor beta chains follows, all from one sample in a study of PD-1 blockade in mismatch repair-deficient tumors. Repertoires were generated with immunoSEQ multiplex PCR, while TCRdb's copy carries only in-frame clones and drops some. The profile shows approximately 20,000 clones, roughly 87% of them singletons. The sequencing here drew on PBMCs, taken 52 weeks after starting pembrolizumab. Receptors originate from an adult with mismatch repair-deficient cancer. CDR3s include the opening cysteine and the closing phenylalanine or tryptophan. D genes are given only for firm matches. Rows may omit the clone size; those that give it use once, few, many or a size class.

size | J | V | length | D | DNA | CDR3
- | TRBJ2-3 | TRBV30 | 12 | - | TGTGCCTGGGGCGGGAGCACAGATACGCAGTATTTT | CAWGGSTDTQYF
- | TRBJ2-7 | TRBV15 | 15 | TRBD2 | TGTGCCACCAGCCCCCGGAGGGAGGGGTTTTACGAGCAGTACTTC | CATSPRREGFYEQYF
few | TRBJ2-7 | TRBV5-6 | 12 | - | TGTGCCAGCAGCTTCCAGGGGCCAGAGCAGTACTTC | CASSFQGPEQYF
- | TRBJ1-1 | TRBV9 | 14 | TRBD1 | TGTGCCAGCAGCCCTTGGACAGGAAAAGAAGAAGCTTTCTTT | CASSPWTGKEEAFF
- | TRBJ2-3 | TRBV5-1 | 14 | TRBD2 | TGCGCCAGCAAACTAGCGGGAAGCGCAGATACGCAGTATTTT | CASKLAGSADTQYF
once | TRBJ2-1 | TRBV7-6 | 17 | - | TGTGCCAGCAGCCGGATTGGGGGACAAAGCTCCTACAATGAGCAGTTCTTC | CASSRIGGQSSYNEQFF
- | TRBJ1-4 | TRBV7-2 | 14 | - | TGTGCCAGCAGCTCCGGGATAACTAATGAAAAACTGTTTTTT | CASSSGITNEKLFF
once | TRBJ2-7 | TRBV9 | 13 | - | TGTGCCAGCAGCGTAGGCAGTGGGAGCGAGCAGTACTTC | CASSVGSGSEQYF
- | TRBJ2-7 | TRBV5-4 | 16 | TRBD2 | TGTGCCAGCAGCCCCGGGACTAGCGGGAGGGCCTACGAGCAGTACTTC | CASSPGTSGRAYEQYF
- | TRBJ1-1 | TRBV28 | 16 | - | TGTGCCAGCAGTGGCCCGGGTCGCCCTACATCCACTGAAGCTTTCTTT | CASSGPGRPTSTEAFF
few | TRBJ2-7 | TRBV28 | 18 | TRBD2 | TGTGCCAGCAGTTTTTCCCCCCGAGGGCTAGCGGACTCCTACGAGCAGTACTTC | CASSFSPRGLADSYEQYF
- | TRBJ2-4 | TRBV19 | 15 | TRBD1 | TGTGCCAGTAACCCCGGGACAGTAGCCAAAAACATTCAGTACTTC | CASNPGTVAKNIQYF
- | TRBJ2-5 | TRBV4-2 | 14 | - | TGTGCCAGCAGCCAAGGGGCAGACCAAGAGACCCAGTACTTC | CASSQGADQETQYF
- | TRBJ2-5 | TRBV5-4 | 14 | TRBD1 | TGTGCCAGCAGCTTTCAGGGGGCGGGAGAGACCCAGTACTTC | CASSFQGAGETQYF
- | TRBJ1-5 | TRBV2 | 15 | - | TGTGCCAGCAGCCTACAAAGGGGCTCCAATCAGCCCCAGCATTTT | CASSLQRGSNQPQHF
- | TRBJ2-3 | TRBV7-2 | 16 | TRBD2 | TGTGCCAGCAGCTCCCAACCGGGACTAGGGACAGATACGCAGTATTTT | CASSSQPGLGTDTQYF
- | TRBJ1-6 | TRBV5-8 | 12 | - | TGTGCCAGCAGCTTGCTCTCTGCACCCCTCCACTTT | CASSLLSAPLHF
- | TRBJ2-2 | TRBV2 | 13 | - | TGTGCCAGCAGGGGACACCTCACCGGGGAGCTGTTTTTT | CASRGHLTGELFF
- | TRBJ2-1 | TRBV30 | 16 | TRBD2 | TGTGCCTGGAGTAGTTGGACTAGCGGCTCCTACAATGAGCAGTTCTTC | CAWSSWTSGSYNEQFF
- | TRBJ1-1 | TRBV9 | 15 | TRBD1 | TGTGCCAGCAGCGTAGGTTCCAGGGGGGACACTGAAGCTTTCTTT | CASSVGSRGDTEAFF
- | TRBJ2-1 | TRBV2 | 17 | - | TGTGCCAGCAGTGAAGCGCCCCCGCGGTGGGGCCTCAATGAGCAGTTCTTC | CASSEAPPRWGLNEQFF
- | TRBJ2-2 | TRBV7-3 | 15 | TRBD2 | TGTGCCAGCAGCTTAGGGCTAGCGGCGACCGGGGAGCTGTTTTTT | CASSLGLAATGELFF
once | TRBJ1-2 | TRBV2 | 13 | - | TGTGCCAGCAGACGCCGGGACATCTATGGCTACACCTTC | CASRRRDIYGYTF
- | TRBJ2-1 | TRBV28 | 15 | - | TGTGCCAGCAGTCTTAGCGGCAGCTCCTACAATGAGCAGTTCTTC | CASSLSGSSYNEQFF
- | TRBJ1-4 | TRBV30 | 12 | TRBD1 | TGTGCCTTGACAGGGTTGGAGGAAAAACTGTTTTTT | CALTGLEEKLFF
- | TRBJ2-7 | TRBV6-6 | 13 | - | TGTGCCAGCCGGGGTACCGCTTCCTACGAGCAGTACTTC | CASRGTASYEQYF
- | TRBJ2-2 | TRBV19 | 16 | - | TGTGCCAGTAGTATTCCAGCGGGTCGCCTCACCGGGGAGCTGTTTTTT | CASSIPAGRLTGELFF
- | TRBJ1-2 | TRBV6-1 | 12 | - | TGTGCCAGCAGGAGACAGAGCTATGGCTACACCTTC | CASRRQSYGYTF
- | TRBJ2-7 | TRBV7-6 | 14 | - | TGTGCCAGCAGCTTAGCGGGAGAGTCCTACGAGCAGTACTTC | CASSLAGESYEQYF
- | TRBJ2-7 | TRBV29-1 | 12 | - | TGCAGCGTTGAAGACGTACGGTACGAGCAGTACTTC | CSVEDVRYEQYF
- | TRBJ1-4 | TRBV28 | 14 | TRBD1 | TGTGCCAGCAGTTTACAAGACAGGGGGGAAAAACTGTTTTTT | CASSLQDRGEKLFF
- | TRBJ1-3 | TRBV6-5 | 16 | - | TGTGCCAGCAGTTATGGGCATCGTCCCTCTGGAAACACCATATATTTT | CASSYGHRPSGNTIYF
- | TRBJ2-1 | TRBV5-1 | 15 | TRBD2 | TGCGCCAGCAGCTGGGGGGTTAGCGGGGACAATGAGCAGTTCTTC | CASSWGVSGDNEQFF
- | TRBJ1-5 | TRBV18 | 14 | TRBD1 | TGTGCCAGCTCACCCTTGACAGGGAATCAGCCCCAGCATTTT | CASSPLTGNQPQHF
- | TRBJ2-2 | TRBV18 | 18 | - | TGTGCCAGCTCACCACCGAATCAAGTTCAGGGGAAGGCCGGGGAGCTGTTTTTT | CASSPPNQVQGKAGELFF
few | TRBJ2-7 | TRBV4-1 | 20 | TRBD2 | TGCGCCAGCAGCCAAGACGCGTTCCCGTCTAGCGGGAGGGCCTCCTACGAGCAGTACTTC | CASSQDAFPSSGRASYEQYF
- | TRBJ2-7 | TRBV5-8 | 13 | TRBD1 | TGTGCCAGCAGCCGCGAGGGGGCTTACGAGCAGTACTTC | CASSREGAYEQYF
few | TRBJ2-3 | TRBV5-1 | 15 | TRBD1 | TGCGCCAGCAGCTTGGCCGCAGGGGGAATAGATACGCAGTATTTT | CASSLAAGGIDTQYF
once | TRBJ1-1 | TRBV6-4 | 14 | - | TGTGCCAGCAGCTCGGAGGGCTGGGGGACTGAAGCTTTCTTT | CASSSEGWGTEAFF
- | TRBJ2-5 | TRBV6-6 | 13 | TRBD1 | TGTGCCAGCAAGGGGACAGGGAGAGAGACCCAGTACTTC | CASKGTGRETQYF
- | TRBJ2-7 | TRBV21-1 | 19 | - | TGTGCCAGCAGCTCGATTCTGAAGTTCCTCGGGCGGGATAACTACGAGCAGTACTTC | CASSSILKFLGRDNYEQYF
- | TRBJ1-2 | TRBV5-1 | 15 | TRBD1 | TGCGCCAGCAGCCCATCGGGGGACAGGGCCTTCGGCTACACCTTC | CASSPSGDRAFGYTF
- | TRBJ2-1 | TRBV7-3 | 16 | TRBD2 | TGTGCCAGCAGCCCGGCCGGGACTAGCGGGATCGGTGAGCAGTTCTTC | CASSPAGTSGIGEQFF